This passage covers 7 T cell receptor beta chains from one sample sequenced in a study of metastatic and nonmetastatic thyroid tumors. TCRdb re-analyzed the PCR reads through MiXCR. Among around 31,000 clones listed, over 15% were seen once. Each patient came to thyroid surgery without any prior treatment (of any kind). Sequenced sample: blood. The receptors originated from a female donor with papillary thyroid cancer or a benign thyroid nodule (not recorded which). Some clones in this sample may be carry-over from other donors' samples.

This clone was found many times. CDR3 DNA sequence: TGTGCCTGGAGCAGGACCTACGAGCAGTACTTC. Its protein is CAWSRTYEQYF. V usage is TRBV30 and J usage is TRBJ2-7; no clear D gene. Germline-derived CDR1 and CDR2 are GTSNPN and SVGIG (reference sequence). Trimming took off 3 bases at V and 2 bases at J, with 5 bases between the two ends. The CDR3 is 11 amino acids.

There are many counts of this clone. The chain is built from TRBV2 and TRBJ1-1; no firm D call. The V end lost 0 bases, the J end lost 3 bases, and 11 bases lay between the germline ends. The CDR3 loop spans 15 amino acids. Germline values: CDR1 SNHLY, CDR2 FYNNEI. The CDR3 region has the DNA TGTGCCAGCAGTGAAGCAGGGTCTAAGGACACTGAAGCTTTCTTT. Its translation is CASSEAGSKDTEAFF. Full variable domain (rest looked up from reference TRBV2 and TRBJ1-1): EPEVTQTPSHQVTQMGQEVILRCVPISNHLYFYWYRQILGQKVEFLVSFYNNEISEKSEIFDDQFSVERPDGSNFTLKIRSTKLEDSAMYFCASSEAGSKDTEAFFGQGTRLTVV.

By share, this clone counts as medium-sized. J is TRBJ2-7 and V is TRBV10-3; D uncertain. This CDR3 region has 13 residues. V was trimmed by 4 bases and J by 0 bases, leaving 7 bases between them. Germline CDR1 ENHRY, CDR2 SYGVKD. The chain's CDR3 is CAISAQSSYEQYF. The CDR3 DNA is TGTGCCATCAGTGCCCAGAGCTCCTACGAGCAGTACTTC.

This sequence joins TRBV20-1 and TRBJ1-2; 8 bases line up with TRBD1. The V gene end was trimmed by 1 base and the J gene end by 6 bases; junction bases not matched to a gene: 4. The CDR3 sequence is 13 residues long. Per germline, CDR1 DFQATT and CDR2 SNEGSKA (reference sequence). CDR3 region: CSARGGQGDGYTF. The CDR3 DNA reads as TGCAGTGCTAGAGGAGGACAGGGCGATGGCTACACCTTC.

This clone is judged medium-sized. The chain joins TRBV28 to TRBJ1-5; TRBD1 matches 7 bases. Germline V gene data show CDR1 as MDHEN and CDR2 as SYDVKM. This CDR3 comprises 15 residues. Germline trimming cut 6 bases from V and 6 bases from J; bases unmatched to any gene: 11. CDR3 residues: CASSPTGDGFQPQHF. CDR3 sequence (DNA): TGTGCCAGCAGCCCAACAGGGGACGGGTTTCAGCCCCAGCATTTT.

This clone appeared many times. This chain connects TRBV14 to TRBJ2-5; 9 bases align to TRBD1. V lost 4 bases and J lost 6; bases outside the gene matches: 9. This CDR3 contains 15 residues. Looked up from germline, CDR1 is SGHDN and CDR2 is FVKESK. The CDR3: CASSLLGGQGQTQYF. DNA of the CDR3: TGTGCCAGCAGCCTTCTAGGGGGACAGGGCCAGACCCAGTACTTC.

This clone is classed as medium-sized (0.01 to 0.1%). The genes are TRBV28 and TRBJ1-5; 8 bases match TRBD1. The CDR3 has 13 amino acids. The germline gives CDR1 MDHEN, CDR2 SYDVKM. V shed 3 bases, J shed 5 bases, and the junction held 0 bases outside the gene matches. CDR3 sequence: CASSLTGDQPQHF. In DNA, the CDR3 is TGTGCCAGCAGTTTGACAGGGGATCAGCCCCAGCATTTT. Using reference TRBV28 and TRBJ1-5 for the parts outside the CDR3, the full variable domain is DVKVTQSSRYLVKRTGEKVFLECVQDMDHENMFWYRQDPGLGLRLIYFSYDVKMKEKGDIPEGYSVSREKKERFSLILESASTNQTSMYLCASSLTGDQPQHFGDGTRLSIL.